A selection of T cell receptor beta chains follows, all from one sample in a study of cytomegalovirus exposure and HLA in healthy donors. Libraries were prepared by immunoSEQ multiplex PCR; TCRdb keeps only in-frame clonotypes and omits some of them. This table has approximately 200,000 clones, about 91% appearing once. Sequencing input: PBMCs. The receptors originated from a woman aged 18-29 years in good health and CMV-seronegative. The CDR3 runs from the conserved cysteine through the conserved F or W. The order of the fields is J gene, D gene, clone size, V gene, CDR3 DNA, CDR3 protein. The D gene is left open where the match is weak. Only part of the rows carry a size: once, few, many, or a class if the clone is expanded.

TRBJ2-3 NA NA TRBV7-9 TGTGCCAGCAGCTTAGTCGGGTTAGCTTCTGATACGCAGTATTTT CASSLVGLASDTQYF
TRBJ2-7 NA NA TRBV28 TGTGCCAGCAAAGGGGGGGGATTCTACGAGCAGTACTTC CASKGGGFYEQYF
TRBJ2-3 NA NA TRBV27 TGTGCCAGCAGTTTACTGCCAGTGGGCCCAGATACGCAGTATTTT CASSLLPVGPDTQYF
TRBJ2-5 NA NA TRBV10-3 TGTGCCATCAGTGTGACAGAGACCGGGGAGACCCAGTACTTC CAISVTETGETQYF
TRBJ2-7 NA once TRBV11-2 TGTGCCAGCAGCTTAGGATGGGGCTTGAACGACGAGCAGTACTTC CASSLGWGLNDEQYF
TRBJ2-2 NA NA TRBV10-1 TGCGCCAGCAGCTATTCGAACACCGGGGAGCTGTTTTTT CASSYSNTGELFF
TRBJ1-2 NA many TRBV10-3 TGTGCCATCAGTGAGTCGGAGGCGGAAGGGTATGGCTACACCTTC CAISESEAEGYGYTF
TRBJ2-1 NA NA TRBV29-1 TGCAGCGTTGAGAGTTGGAATGAGCAGTTCTTC CSVESWNEQFF
TRBJ2-7 NA NA TRBV20-1 TGCAGTGCTACTAAGAAATACGAGCAGTACTTC CSATKKYEQYF
TRBJ2-3 NA NA TRBV4-1 TGCGCCAGCAGCGCGTGGGGGGAGGACCCCACAGATACGCAGTATTTT CASSAWGEDPTDTQYF
TRBJ1-4 TRBD1 NA TRBV6-1 TGTGCCAGCAGGAATCAGGGGGTGTATGAAAAACTGTTTTTT CASRNQGVYEKLFF
TRBJ2-5 NA NA TRBV2 TGTGCCAGCAGTACCGACAGTGGAGATCAGACCCAGTACTTC CASSTDSGDQTQYF
TRBJ2-7 TRBD2 NA TRBV29-1 TGCAGCGTTGAACCGGCGGGGGGATACGAGCAGTACTTC CSVEPAGGYEQYF
TRBJ2-7 NA NA TRBV5-1 TGCGCCAGCAGCTTGCAAACTAACTACGAGCAGTACTTC CASSLQTNYEQYF
TRBJ2-3 NA NA TRBV2 TGTGCCAGCAGTGGAGCTTTAGCAGATACGCAGTATTTT CASSGALADTQYF
TRBJ1-2 NA NA TRBV6-6 TGTGCCAGCAGCCTGGGGGGGGCGTCTGGCTATGGCTACACCTTC CASSLGGASGYGYTF
TRBJ1-5 NA NA TRBV28 TGTGCCAGCCGACTTCGGCCACCCAATCAGCCCCAGCATTTT CASRLRPPNQPQHF
TRBJ2-3 NA NA TRBV6-5 TGTGCCAGCAGTTACTCGAGGGTCATTGTAGATACGCAGTATTTT CASSYSRVIVDTQYF
TRBJ2-3 TRBD2 NA TRBV5-5 TGTGCCAGCAGCTTGGGGAGGCTAGCGGGCACAGATACGCAGTATTTT CASSLGRLAGTDTQYF
TRBJ2-5 NA NA TRBV15 TGTGCCACCAGCACCAGGGAAGAGACCCAGTACTTC CATSTREETQYF
TRBJ2-7 NA NA TRBV5-1 TGCGCCAGCAGCTTGGAGGGGGGGCGTAACTACGAGCAGTACTTC CASSLEGGRNYEQYF
TRBJ2-3 TRBD2 NA TRBV13 TGTGCCAGCAGCGGACTAGCGGAAATCACAGATACGCAGTATTTT CASSGLAEITDTQYF
TRBJ1-2 TRBD1 NA TRBV5-1 TGCGCCAGCAGCTTCGGGACAGGAGAATCCTACACCTTC CASSFGTGESYTF
TRBJ2-7 TRBD1 NA TRBV28 TGTGCCAGCAGACTTGGGACAGATGAGCAGTACTTC CASRLGTDEQYF
TRBJ2-4 NA NA TRBV7-2 TGTGCCAGCAGCTTAAGCCGGCTAGTGCTCTCGGGCAAAAACATTCAGTACTTC CASSLSRLVLSGKNIQYF
TRBJ2-7 TRBD1 once TRBV6-6 TGTGCCACCACCGGGACAGGGGCCTCCTACGAGCAGTACTTC CATTGTGASYEQYF
TRBJ2-2 NA NA TRBV19 TGTGCCAGTAGTCGGAGGGCCGGGGAGCTGTTTTTT CASSRRAGELFF
TRBJ1-3 NA NA TRBV7-6 TGTGCCAGCAGCGATGGACAAATAAACAGGGAATCGGGAAACACCATATATTTT CASSDGQINRESGNTIYF
TRBJ2-7 TRBD2 NA TRBV4-2 TGTGCCAGCAGCCAAGTGACTAGCGGGAATTACGAGCAGTACTTC CASSQVTSGNYEQYF
TRBJ1-4 TRBD1 NA TRBV9 TGTGCCAGCAGCCCCCAATGGGGGACAGGGCTTAGGGAAAAACTGTTTTTT CASSPQWGTGLREKLFF
TRBJ2-5 NA NA TRBV11-2 TGTGCCAGCAGGGGAGAAACAGGGGAGGAAGAGACCCAGTACTTC CASRGETGEEETQYF
TRBJ2-7 NA few TRBV9 TGTGCCAGCAGCGGGAGTTCCTACGAGCAGTACTTC CASSGSSYEQYF
TRBJ2-7 TRBD1 once TRBV7-2 TGTGCCAGCAGCTTACCACAGGGGTTCTACGAGCAGTACTTC CASSLPQGFYEQYF
TRBJ2-5 TRBD2 NA TRBV11-2 TGTGCCAGCAGCCACACTAGCGGGAAGGAGACCCAGTACTTC CASSHTSGKETQYF
TRBJ1-1 TRBD1 NA TRBV9 TGTGCCAGCAGCCAAAGTGGGGGACAGACTGAAGCTTTCTTT CASSQSGGQTEAFF